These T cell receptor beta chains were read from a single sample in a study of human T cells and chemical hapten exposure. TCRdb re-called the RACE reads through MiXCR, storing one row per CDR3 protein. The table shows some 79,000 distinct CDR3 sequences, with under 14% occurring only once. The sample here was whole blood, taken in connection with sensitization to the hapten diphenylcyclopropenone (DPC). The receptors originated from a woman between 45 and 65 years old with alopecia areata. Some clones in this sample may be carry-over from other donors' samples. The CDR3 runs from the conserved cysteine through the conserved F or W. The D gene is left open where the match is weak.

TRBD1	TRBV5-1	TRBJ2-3	CASARGTGGTDTQYF
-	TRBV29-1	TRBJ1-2	CSGGSGYGYTF
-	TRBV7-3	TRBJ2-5	CASSLAGSLQETQYF
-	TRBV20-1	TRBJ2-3	CSAMTRVGTDTQYF
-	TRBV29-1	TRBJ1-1	CSGAQVGIEAFF
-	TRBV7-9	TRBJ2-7	CASSPSDRYSYEQYF
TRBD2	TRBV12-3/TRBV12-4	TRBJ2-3	CASSPSGRGITDTQYF
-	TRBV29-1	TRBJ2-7	CSFMRTGTQYF
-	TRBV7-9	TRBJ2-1	CASSRRPGYDNEQFF
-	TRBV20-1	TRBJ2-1	CSARGLGQGARSEQFF
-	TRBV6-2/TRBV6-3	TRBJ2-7	CASSYQGWEQHF
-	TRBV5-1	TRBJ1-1	CASSFGQTYTEAFF
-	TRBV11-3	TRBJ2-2	CASSLHWAGGELFF
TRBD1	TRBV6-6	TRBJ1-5	CASSSGQGASNQPQHF
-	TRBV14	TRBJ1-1	CASSQDLRVRTEAFF
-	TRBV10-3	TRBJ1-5	CAITEAYSNQPQHF
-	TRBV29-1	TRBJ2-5	CSVEDQGLKTQYF
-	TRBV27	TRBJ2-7	CASRALGQSYEQYF
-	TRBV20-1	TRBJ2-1	CSARWGLNEQFF
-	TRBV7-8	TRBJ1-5	CASTDVGPRLQPQHF
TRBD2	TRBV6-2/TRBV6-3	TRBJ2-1	CASSYTGLDTSGNEQFF
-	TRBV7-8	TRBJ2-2	CASSLMRLLNTGELFF
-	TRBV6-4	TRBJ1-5	CASSANLWAASNQPQHF
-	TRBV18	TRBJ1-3	CASSQADTSSGNTIYF
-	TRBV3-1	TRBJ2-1	CASSQGGEQFF
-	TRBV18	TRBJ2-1	CASSPHPDEQFF
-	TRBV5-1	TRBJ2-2	CASSLNPARGRTGELFF
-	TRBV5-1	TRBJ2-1	CASRAQQALLRSSYNEQFF
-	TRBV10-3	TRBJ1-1	CAIRLTGNTEAFF
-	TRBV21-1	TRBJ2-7	CASSIRPGLEQYF
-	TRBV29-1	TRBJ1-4	CSALITNEKLFF
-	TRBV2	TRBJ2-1	CASVGRSKTNEQFF
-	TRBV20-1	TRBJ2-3	CSAPGPGDTQYF
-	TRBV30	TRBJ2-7	CAWTRAYEQYF
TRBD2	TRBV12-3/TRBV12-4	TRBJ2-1	CASSEMGTSGRAMDEQFF
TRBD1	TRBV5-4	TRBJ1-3	CASSRQGSGNTIYF
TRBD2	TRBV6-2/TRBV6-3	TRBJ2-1	CASTPPSAGVAGGEQFF